This T cell receptor (beta chain) was retrieved from a study of PD-1 and CTLA-4 blockade in melanoma. Libraries were prepared by immunoSEQ multiplex PCR; TCRdb keeps only in-frame clonotypes and omits some of them. The table has about 16,000 clones, 70% to 80% seen once. The CDR3 loop spans 16 amino acids. The V and J ends lost 4 bases and 1 base respectively, with 14 bases between them. Per the germline V gene, CDR1 is SNHLY and CDR2 is FYNNEI. This clonotype originated in a human donor with melanoma. J is TRBJ1-5 and V is TRBV2; D not certain. Sequences were derived from CD8+ T cells from peripheral blood, sampled from a patient given anti-PD-1 treatment. The CDR3, as DNA: TGTGCCAGCAGTGGCCAGCACGTATGGAGCAATCAGCCCCAGCATTTT. This encodes CASSGQHVWSNQPQHF.